A selection of T cell receptor beta chains follows, all from one sample in a study of patients and donors after allogeneic stem cell transplantation. TCRdb redid the calling of the RT-PCR reads with MiXCR, one entry per CDR3 protein. The table has about 160,000 distinct CDR3 sequences, about 40% seen once; the top ten hold roughly 50%. Sequencing was done on a sample of blood, either unsorted or a sorted T cell fraction (not recorded which). The receptors come from a human donor who was either an allogeneic HSCT recipient or a stem cell or donor lymphocyte infusion donor (not recorded which). It is not recorded whose cells these are; they may come from a transplant donor. The CDR3 runs from the conserved cysteine through the conserved F or W. A D gene is named only where the DNA matches it firmly. Size values are once, few and many counts, or a class for expanded clones, and some rows have none.

.	TRBV7-2	.	TRBJ1-1	CASSSRRPNTEAFF	TGTGCCAGCAGCTCCCGCCGACCTAACACTGAAGCTTTCTTT
.	TRBV12-3/TRBV12-4	few	TRBJ1-5	CASSLEVPDQPQHF	TGTGCCAGCAGTTTGGAGGTCCCCGATCAGCCCCAGCATTTT
.	TRBV6-2/TRBV6-3	few	TRBJ1-5	CASSYSTGPNQPQHF	TGTGCCAGCAGTTACTCGACAGGACCTAATCAGCCCCAGCATTTT
.	TRBV29-1	few	TRBJ1-2	CSVDLLSGSATGAGYTF	TGCAGCGTTGATCTCCTATCCGGATCCGCCACAGGTGCTGGCTACACCTTC
.	TRBV4-3	few	TRBJ1-6	CASSQDAGADSPLHF	TGCGCCAGCAGCCAAGATGCAGGGGCGGATTCACCCCTCCACTTT
.	TRBV6-1	once	TRBJ1-4	CASSFPGHDLREKLFF	TGTGCCAGCAGCTTCCCGGGACATGATCTAAGGGAAAAACTGTTTTTT
.	TRBV6-5	.	TRBJ1-2	CASTRGRDNYGYTF	TGTGCCAGCACCAGGGGCCGGGACAACTATGGCTACACCTTC
.	TRBV12-3/TRBV12-4	.	TRBJ2-3	CASSLPEGQNGDTQYF	TGTGCCAGCAGTTTGCCCGAGGGACAAAACGGAGATACGCAGTATTTT
.	TRBV7-8	many	TRBJ1-5	CASSLEFYSNQPQHF	TGTGCCAGCAGCTTAGAATTTTATAGCAATCAGCCCCAGCATTTT
.	TRBV20-1	.	TRBJ1-5	CSAAETDFSNQPQHF	TGCAGTGCTGCTGAGACAGACTTTAGCAATCAGCCCCAGCATTTT
.	TRBV29-1	.	TRBJ2-3	CSGVAGPTDTQYF	TGCAGCGGTGTGGCGGGGCCCACAGATACGCAGTATTTT
TRBD1	TRBV5-6	.	TRBJ1-1	CASSSTGTNTEAFF	TGTGCCAGCAGTTCGACAGGGACGAACACTGAAGCTTTCTTT
.	TRBV20-1	.	TRBJ1-5	CSAREQGLNQPQHF	TGCAGTGCTAGAGAGCAAGGTCTCAATCAGCCCCAGCATTTT
.	TRBV5-1	.	TRBJ1-5	CASSVWGPESNQPQHF	TGCGCCAGCAGCGTGTGGGGTCCGGAAAGCAATCAGCCCCAGCATTTT
TRBD1	TRBV29-1	few	TRBJ1-4	CSVSTGTNEKLFF	TGCAGCGTTTCGACAGGGACTAATGAAAAACTGTTTTTT
.	TRBV3-1	.	TRBJ1-1	CASSPTALTRNTEAFF	TGTGCCAGCAGCCCGACGGCATTAACAAGGAACACTGAAGCTTTCTTT
.	TRBV13	.	TRBJ2-5	CASSINRDQETQYF	TGTGCCAGCAGCATCAACAGGGACCAAGAGACCCAGTACTTC
.	TRBV12-3/TRBV12-4	.	TRBJ2-1	CASSWTRGQFF	TGTGCCAGCAGTTGGACCCGGGGGCAGTTCTTC
.	TRBV12-3/TRBV12-4	.	TRBJ1-3	CASTKGDSGNTIYF	TGTGCCAGCACCAAAGGGGATTCTGGAAACACCATATATTTT
.	TRBV4-3	.	TRBJ1-1	CASSQDRYRELGTEAFF	TGCGCCAGCAGCCAAGATCGGTACAGGGAGTTGGGCACTGAAGCTTTCTTT
TRBD2	TRBV29-1	.	TRBJ2-3	CSGSLGGSGDTQYF	TGCAGCGGATCCCTGGGAGGGTCGGGAGATACGCAGTATTTT
.	TRBV4-3	few	TRBJ1-2	CASSQEVEANYGYTF	TGCGCCAGCAGCCAAGAGGTAGAAGCTAACTATGGCTACACCTTC
.	TRBV12-3/TRBV12-4	few	TRBJ2-1	CASSLSYRDGGSYNEQFF	TGTGCCAGCAGTTTATCGTACAGGGACGGGGGCTCCTACAATGAGCAGTTCTTC
.	TRBV12-3/TRBV12-4	few	TRBJ2-4	CASSFGGGNIQYF	TGTGCCAGCAGTTTCGGGGGAGGAAACATTCAGTACTTC
TRBD1	TRBV20-1	.	TRBJ1-4	CSARMPGQGSEKLFF	TGCAGTGCTAGGATGCCGGGACAGGGAAGTGAAAAACTGTTTTTT
TRBD2	TRBV12-3/TRBV12-4	.	TRBJ2-1	CASSSDSGSSYNEQFF	TGTGCCAGCAGTAGTGATAGCGGGAGCTCCTACAATGAGCAGTTCTTC